The rows below give T cell receptor beta chains drawn from one sample of a study of blood T cell repertoires in COVID-19. Only in-frame clones appear in the TCRdb table, and some are missing; sequencing was by immunoSEQ multiplex PCR. The sample records 200,000 to 250,000 clones, around four fifths being singletons. The sequencing input was peripheral blood. The receptors stem from a woman of 80 years or more with active or convalescent COVID-19. The conserved cysteine and the conserved F or W are not part of the CDR3 here. The order of the fields is D gene, J gene, CDR3 length, V gene, CDR3 protein. A D gene is named only where the DNA matches it firmly.

TRBD1	TRBJ1-4	13	TRBV6-5	ASSSPGTGDEKLF
TRBD1	TRBJ1-6	13	TRBV18	ASSPFGGGSSPLH
NA	TRBJ2-3	9	TRBV20-1	SEPGTDTQY
NA	TRBJ1-1	10	TRBV7-2	ASSPGSREAF
NA	TRBJ1-2	13	TRBV29-1	SVVIMGGRFYGYT
TRBD2	TRBJ2-7	17	TRBV4-2	ASSQDHTSGGSGRAVQY
TRBD1	TRBJ1-1	14	TRBV30	AWSVNGQGLGAEAF
TRBD1	TRBJ2-3	14	TRBV24-1	ATSDRGTGTADTQY
NA	TRBJ2-5	13	TRBV7-9	ASSAPGTSLETQY
TRBD1	TRBJ2-2	15	TRBV24-1	ATSDFRTGYNTGELF
NA	TRBJ2-7	13	TRBV27	ASSFLPAGWYEQY
TRBD1	TRBJ1-2	14	TRBV6-1	ASSGDRGWANYGYT
TRBD2	TRBJ2-1	15	TRBV5-1	ASSLAPLAGTGNEQF
NA	TRBJ1-4	14	TRBV6-1	ASSEQGTFTNEKLF
NA	TRBJ1-1	11	TRBV5-1	ASSLDRGTEAF
NA	TRBJ2-7	14	TRBV18	ASSPPGQGPDGEQY
TRBD1	TRBJ2-7	13	TRBV23-1	ASSQLRDRAFEQY
NA	TRBJ2-2	14	TRBV19	ASSLRTSWNTGELF
TRBD1	TRBJ1-3	12	TRBV5-6	ASSLRGPGNTIY
TRBD2	TRBJ2-5	13	TRBV7-2	ASSFAGVSSETQY
NA	TRBJ2-7	14	TRBV3-1/TRBV3-2	ASSQEPRRASFEQY
NA	TRBJ2-5	14	TRBV9	ASSVRGLGNRETQY
NA	TRBJ2-1	15	TRBV3-1/TRBV3-2	ASSQAKREYRYNEQF
NA	TRBJ1-1	11	TRBV12-3/TRBV12-4	ASSRGRNTEAF
TRBD1	TRBJ1-5	11	TRBV29-1	SVDRGQGQPQH
NA	TRBJ1-6	14	TRBV5-1	ASSLEGNTVDSPLH
NA	TRBJ2-3	18	TRBV21-1	ASSKERPALKEGSPDTQY
NA	TRBJ2-7	11	TRBV14	ASSQDRRVEQY
NA	TRBJ2-5	13	TRBV11-1	ASSYRAVRQETQY
TRBD1	TRBJ1-1	12	TRBV7-9	ASIPGGSWTEAF
NA	TRBJ2-5	12	TRBV4-1	ASSQQEAGETQY
TRBD1	TRBJ1-2	13	TRBV6-1	ASSEGTGGPYGYT
NA	TRBJ1-6	12	TRBV5-4	ASSSPPEGSPLH
NA	TRBJ1-1	13	TRBV29-1	SVVGPGGAITEAF
TRBD1	TRBJ1-3	12	TRBV6-5	ASSLSRGQDTIY
TRBD1	TRBJ2-1	16	TRBV11-3	ASSLFGGQGGSYNEQF
TRBD2	TRBJ2-5	11	TRBV6-6	ASRRWEGETQY
NA	TRBJ1-6	14	TRBV28	ASSSFQGLLNSPLH